This T cell receptor (beta chain) came from a study of shared clonotypes between healthy human individuals. There are 15 residues in the CDR3. Trimming stripped 6 bases from V and 4 bases from J, with 15 bases between. Germline CDR1 SGHTA, CDR2 FQGNSA. TCRdb keeps only in-frame clones here, not all; method: immunoSEQ multiplex PCR. The sample has 450,000 to 650,000 clones, roughly 79% seen once. This rearrangement joins TRBV7-2 to TRBJ2-2; D possibly corresponds to TRBD2 (5 bases). Sequencing was done on a sample of PBMCs. This sequence was found in a woman in her forties in good health. Some clones in this sample may be carry-over from other donors' samples. The CDR3 loop reads CASSRDTRGTGELFF. DNA of the CDR3: TGTGCCAGCAGTCGTGACACCCGGGGCACCGGGGAGCTGTTTTTT.